The rows below give T cell receptor beta chains drawn from one sample of a study of shared clonotypes between healthy human individuals. Only in-frame clones appear in the TCRdb table, and some are missing; sequencing was by immunoSEQ multiplex PCR. The repertoire holds 600,000 to 700,000 clones, with less than 80% as singletons. Sequencing was done on a sample of memory CD4+ T cells sorted from blood. The receptors derive from a woman in her 30s in good health. Both conserved end residues are part of each CDR3. A D gene is named only where the DNA matches it firmly. The listing skips clone size in some rows; elsewhere it reads once, few, many or a size class.

>TRBJ1-4|-|-|TRBV29-1
TGCAGCGCGACCGCCGGGAAACTGTTTTTT
CSATAGKLFF
>TRBJ2-1|-|-|TRBV7-9
TGTGCCAGCAGCTTAGAAAGGGGGGACAATGAGCAGTTCTTC
CASSLERGDNEQFF
>TRBJ1-1|-|TRBD1|TRBV15
TGTGCCACCAGCACCCCATACAGGGGTCGAGCTTTCTTT
CATSTPYRGRAFF
>TRBJ2-7|-|-|TRBV21-1
TGTGCCAGCAGCAAATGTAGGGGTCACCAGGGTACCTACGAGCAGTACTTC
CASSKCRGHQGTYEQYF
>TRBJ2-5|-|-|TRBV7-8
TGTGCCAGCAGCTTAAATACAGGGAGGGCAGAGACCCAGTACTTC
CASSLNTGRAETQYF
>TRBJ2-5|-|-|TRBV19
TGTGCCAGTAGCCCCTGGGTATTCTCCCAGGAGACCCAGTACTTC
CASSPWVFSQETQYF
>TRBJ1-3|once|TRBD1|TRBV7-6
TGTGCCAGTCCGACAGGGGCTGGAAACACCATATATTTT
CASPTGAGNTIYF
>TRBJ2-7|once|TRBD1|TRBV5-6
TGTGCCAGCCTAGCTGGGCGGGACAGGGGGCTGAACGAGCAGTACTTC
CASLAGRDRGLNEQYF
>TRBJ2-7|few|TRBD2|TRBV7-9
TGTGCCAGCAGTCCTAGCGGTATCAGCTCCTACGAGCAGTACTTC
CASSPSGISSYEQYF
>TRBJ2-1|-|-|TRBV27
TGTGCCAGCAGTTCTAGAAGGGCTTCCTACAATGAGCAGTTCTTC
CASSSRRASYNEQFF
>TRBJ2-2|-|-|TRBV12-5
TGTGCTAGTGGTTTGATAGGCGGGATAGGCACCGGGGAGCTGTTTTTT
CASGLIGGIGTGELFF
>TRBJ2-2|-|-|TRBV18
TGTGCCAGCTCACCACCGAGGGTTATTAACACCGGGGAGCTGTTTTTT
CASSPPRVINTGELFF
>TRBJ1-1|-|-|TRBV7-3
TGTGCCAGCAGCTCCCGGGCGAACACTGAAGCTTTCTTT
CASSSRANTEAFF
>TRBJ2-2|-|-|TRBV19
TGTGCCAGTAGTATCCGGAGGGCCTTAGGGGAGCTGTTTTTT
CASSIRRALGELFF
>TRBJ1-5|many|TRBD1|TRBV4-1
TGCGCCAGCAGCCAAGGTCACACAGGGGAACTTGAAATAAGCAATCAGCCCCAGCATTTT
CASSQGHTGELEISNQPQHF
>TRBJ2-2|-|-|TRBV10-3
TGTGCCATCAGTGAGGACGGGGAGCTGTTTTTT
CAISEDGELFF
>TRBJ2-3|-|-|TRBV5-8
TGTGCCAGCAGCGTTGACGGTTTCACGCAGTATTTT
CASSVDGFTQYF
>TRBJ2-7|-|-|TRBV25-1
TGTGCCAGCAGTGAAGATGAGACGGGCTACGAGCAGTACTTC
CASSEDETGYEQYF
>TRBJ1-3|-|-|TRBV9
TGTGCCAGCAGCCCGCATCCGGGACTAGCGGCCCGCTCTGGAAACACCATATATTTT
CASSPHPGLAARSGNTIYF
>TRBJ2-7|-|TRBD2|TRBV7-2
TGTGCCAGCAGCTTAGGGACTAGCGGCTTAAGTACGCGGTACTTC
CASSLGTSGLSTRYF
>TRBJ2-7|-|-|TRBV6-1
TGTGCCAGCAGTGTTATTACAGGGACTTGGGAGCAGTACTTC
CASSVITGTWEQYF
>TRBJ2-5|once|TRBD2|TRBV11-2
TGTGCCAGCAGCCCGACTAGCGGGAGGCGAGAGACCCAGTACTTC
CASSPTSGRRETQYF
>TRBJ2-5|-|-|TRBV28
TGTGCCAGCAGTTTATCTCAAGGGGGGTACCAAGAGACCCAGTACTTC
CASSLSQGGYQETQYF
>TRBJ1-2|-|TRBD1|TRBV28
TGTGCCAGCAGCCCAACAGGGGGCTGGGGTGCTAACTATGGCTACACCTTC
CASSPTGGWGANYGYTF
>TRBJ2-1|-|-|TRBV30
TGTGCCTGGAGTGAAGGGGGAGGATGGTACAATGAGCAGTTCTTC
CAWSEGGGWYNEQFF